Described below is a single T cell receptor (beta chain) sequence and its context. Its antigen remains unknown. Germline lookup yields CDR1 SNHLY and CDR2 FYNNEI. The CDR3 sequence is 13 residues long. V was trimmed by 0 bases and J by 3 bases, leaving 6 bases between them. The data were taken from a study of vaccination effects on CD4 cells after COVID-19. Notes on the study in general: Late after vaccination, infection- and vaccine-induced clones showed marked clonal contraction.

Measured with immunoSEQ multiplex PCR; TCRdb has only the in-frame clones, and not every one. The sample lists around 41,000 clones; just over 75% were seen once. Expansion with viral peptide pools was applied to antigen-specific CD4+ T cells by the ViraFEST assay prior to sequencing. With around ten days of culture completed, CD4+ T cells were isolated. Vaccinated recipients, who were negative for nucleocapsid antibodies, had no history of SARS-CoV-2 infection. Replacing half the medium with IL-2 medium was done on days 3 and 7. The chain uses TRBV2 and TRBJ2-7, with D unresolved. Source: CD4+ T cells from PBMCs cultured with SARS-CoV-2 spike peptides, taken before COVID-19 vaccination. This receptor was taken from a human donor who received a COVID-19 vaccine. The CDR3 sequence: CASSEAAGYEQYV. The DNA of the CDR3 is TGTGCCAGCAGTGAAGCGGCCGGCTACGAGCAGTACGTC.